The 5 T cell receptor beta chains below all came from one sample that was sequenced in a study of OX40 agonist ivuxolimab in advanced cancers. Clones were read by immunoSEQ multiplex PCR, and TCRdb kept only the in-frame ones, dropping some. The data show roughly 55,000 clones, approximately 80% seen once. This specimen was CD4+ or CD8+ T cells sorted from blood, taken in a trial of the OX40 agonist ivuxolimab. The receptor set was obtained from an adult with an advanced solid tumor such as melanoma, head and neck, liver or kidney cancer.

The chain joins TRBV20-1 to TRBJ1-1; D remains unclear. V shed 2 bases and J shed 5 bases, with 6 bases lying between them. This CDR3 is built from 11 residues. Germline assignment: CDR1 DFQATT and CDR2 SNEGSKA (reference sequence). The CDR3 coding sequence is TGCAGTGCTAGACGGCAAACTGAAGCTTTCTTT. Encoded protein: CSARRQTEAFF.

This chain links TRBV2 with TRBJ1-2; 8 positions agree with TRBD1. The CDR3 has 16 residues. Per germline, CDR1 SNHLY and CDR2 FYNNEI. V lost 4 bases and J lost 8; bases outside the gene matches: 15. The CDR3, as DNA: TGTGCCAGCAGTGCCCTTATCGGGACAGGCTCTGGGGGCTACACCTTC. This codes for CASSALIGTGSGGYTF.

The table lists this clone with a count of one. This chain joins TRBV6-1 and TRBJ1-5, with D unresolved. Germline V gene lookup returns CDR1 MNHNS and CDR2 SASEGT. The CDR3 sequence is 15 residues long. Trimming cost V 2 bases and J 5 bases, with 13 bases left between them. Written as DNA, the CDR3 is TGTGCCAGCAGTGAAAACCGAGCGATCCATCAGCCCCAGCATTTT. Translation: CASSENRAIHQPQHF.

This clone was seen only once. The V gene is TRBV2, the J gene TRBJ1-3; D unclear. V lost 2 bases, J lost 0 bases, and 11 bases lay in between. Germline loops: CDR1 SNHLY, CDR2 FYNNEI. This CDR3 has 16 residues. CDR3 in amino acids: CASSELGQSSGNTIYF. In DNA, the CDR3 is TGTGCCAGCAGTGAATTGGGTCAAAGCTCTGGAAACACCATATATTTT.

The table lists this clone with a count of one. This CDR3 reads CASSQVAGASVNEQFF. CDR3 nucleotides: TGCGCCAGCAGCCAAGTGGCGGGGGCATCTGTCAATGAGCAGTTCTTC. The genes are TRBV4-1 and TRBJ2-1; D may be TRBD2 (7 bases). With 1 base removed from V and 6 bases from J, the gap between germline ends came to 16 bases. The CDR3 contains 16 residues. The germline V gene has CDR1 MGHRA and CDR2 YSYEKL.